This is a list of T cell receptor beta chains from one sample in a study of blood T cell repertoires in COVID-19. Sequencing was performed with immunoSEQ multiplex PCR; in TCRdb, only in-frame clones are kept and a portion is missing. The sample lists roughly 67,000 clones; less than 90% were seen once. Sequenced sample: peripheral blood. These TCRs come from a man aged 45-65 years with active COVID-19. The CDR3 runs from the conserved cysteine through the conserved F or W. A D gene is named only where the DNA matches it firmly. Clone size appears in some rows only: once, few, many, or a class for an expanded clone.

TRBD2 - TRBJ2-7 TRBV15 TGTGCCACCAGTAGCCTTAGCGGGAGTTGGAACGAGCAGTACTTC CATSSLSGSWNEQYF
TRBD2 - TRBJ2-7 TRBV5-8 TGTGCCAGCGGGGGGGGAGGGAGCTCCTACGAGCAGTACTTC CASGGGGSSYEQYF
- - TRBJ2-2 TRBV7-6 TGTGCCAGCAGCTTACAGGCACTCTCGAACACCGGGGAGCTGTTTTTT CASSLQALSNTGELFF
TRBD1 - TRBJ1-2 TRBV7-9 TGTGCCAGCAGCACCCGACAGGGTAACGGCTACACCTTC CASSTRQGNGYTF
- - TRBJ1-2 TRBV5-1 TGCGCCAGCAGCCGAGGGGGGGAGAGTTACTATGGCTACACCTTC CASSRGGESYYGYTF
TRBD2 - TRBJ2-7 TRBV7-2 TGTGCCAGCAGCCCCGAAGGCGGACTAGCGTTCGAGCAGTACTTC CASSPEGGLAFEQYF
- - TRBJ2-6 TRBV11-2 TGTGCCAGCAGCTCGGGTTACTCTGGGGCCAACGTCCTGACTTTC CASSSGYSGANVLTF
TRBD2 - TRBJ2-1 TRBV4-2 TGTGCCAGCAGCCAAGGGGCCGGGACTAACAATGAGCAGTTCTTC CASSQGAGTNNEQFF
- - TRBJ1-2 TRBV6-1 TGTGCCAGCAGTGAGCAGGGACGGGGCGAAGGGGGTGGCTACACCTTC CASSEQGRGEGGGYTF
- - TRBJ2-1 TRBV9 TGTGCCAGCAGCGTAGATCGGGATGAGCAGTTCTTC CASSVDRDEQFF
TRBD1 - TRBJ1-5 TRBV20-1 TGCAGTGCTAGTCCGCCCGGGACAGGGCGATATCAGCCCCAGCATTTT CSASPPGTGRYQPQHF
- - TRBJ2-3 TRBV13 TGTGCCAGCAGCTTAGGGAGGACAGATACGCAGTATTTT CASSLGRTDTQYF
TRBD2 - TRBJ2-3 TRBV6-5 TGTGCCAGCAGTTACTCGACTAGCGGGATGACCGATACGCAGTATTTT CASSYSTSGMTDTQYF
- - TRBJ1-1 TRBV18 TGTGCCAGCTCACCAGGCAGATTGAACACTGAAGCTTTCTTT CASSPGRLNTEAFF
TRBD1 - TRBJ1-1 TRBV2 TGTGCCAGCCGATCTTTTGGGGGACAGGTTTTGGCGAACACTGAAGCTTTCTTT CASRSFGGQVLANTEAFF
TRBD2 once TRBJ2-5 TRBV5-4 TGTGCCAGCAGATATGGGACTAGCGGGCAAGAGACCCAGTACTTC CASRYGTSGQETQYF
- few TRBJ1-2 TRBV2 TGTGCCAGCAGTGACCGGACTGACGAATATGGCTACACCTTC CASSDRTDEYGYTF
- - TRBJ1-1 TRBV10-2 TGCGCCAGCAGTGCCAGGGGAAGTGAAGCTTTCTTT CASSARGSEAFF
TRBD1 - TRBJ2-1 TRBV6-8 TGTGCCTCAGAACCGGGACAGGGATTTGATGAGCAGTTCTTC CASEPGQGFDEQFF
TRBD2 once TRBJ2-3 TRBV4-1 TGCGCCAGCAGCCACCGAGCGGGAGGGCCATCAGATACGCAGTATTTT CASSHRAGGPSDTQYF
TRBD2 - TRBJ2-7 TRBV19 TGTGCCAGTGGAGCGGGAGGGTTCTACGAGCAGTACTTC CASGAGGFYEQYF
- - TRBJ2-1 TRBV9 TGTGCCAGCAGCGTAGTGGCGGGGAGCTCCTACAATGAGCAGTTCTTC CASSVVAGSSYNEQFF
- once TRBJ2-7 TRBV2 TGTGCCAGCAGCGCCGGGACAATCTACGAGCAGTACTTC CASSAGTIYEQYF
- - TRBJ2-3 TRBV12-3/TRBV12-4 TGTGCCAGCAGTACGGGAAGCACAGATACGCAGTATTTT CASSTGSTDTQYF
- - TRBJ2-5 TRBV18 TGTGCCAGCTCACCTCTGGGCAGTTTCCAAGAGACCCAGTACTTC CASSPLGSFQETQYF
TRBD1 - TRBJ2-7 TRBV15 TGTGCCACCAGCAGAGGTCTTGGACAGGGAAAAGTCGAGCAGTACTTC CATSRGLGQGKVEQYF
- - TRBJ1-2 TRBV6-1 TGTGCCAGCAGTGAACAGGTCATCTATGGCTACACCTTC CASSEQVIYGYTF
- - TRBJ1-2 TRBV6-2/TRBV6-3 TGTGCCAGCAGTTCCGGGATCCAAAGGCATGGCTACACCTTC CASSSGIQRHGYTF
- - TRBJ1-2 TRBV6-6 TGTGCCAGCAATGGGGGGACCCTTGAATATGGCTACACCTTC CASNGGTLEYGYTF
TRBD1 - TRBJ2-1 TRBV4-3 TGCGCCAGCAGCCAAGCAGGGGGACGTGAGCAGTTCTTC CASSQAGGREQFF
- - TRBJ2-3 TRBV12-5 TGTGCTAGTGGTTTGGGAACCGGGGTGCAGAAGGCAGATACGCAGTATTTT CASGLGTGVQKADTQYF
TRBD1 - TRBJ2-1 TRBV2 TGTGCCAGCAGACCCGGACAGGGGGTTTTTTACAATGAGCAGTTCTTC CASRPGQGVFYNEQFF
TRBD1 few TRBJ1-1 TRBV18 TGTGCCAGCTCACCAGGACAGGGTTGGCGGGCTTTCTTT CASSPGQGWRAFF
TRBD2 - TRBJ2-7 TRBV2 TGTGCCAGCAGTGTTGCAGCGGGGGGCCACGAGCAGTACTTC CASSVAAGGHEQYF
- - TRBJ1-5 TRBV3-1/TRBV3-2 TGTGCCAGCAGCCAGGGGGCGAGGCACCAGCCCCAGCATTTT CASSQGARHQPQHF
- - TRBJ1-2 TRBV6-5 TGTGCCAGCAGTCCCCGCCCGGTCGCATTTAGAGGCTACACCTTC CASSPRPVAFRGYTF
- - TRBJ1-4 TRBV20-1 TGCAGTGCTAGTCCGACAGGACGTAATGAAAAACTGTTTTTT CSASPTGRNEKLFF
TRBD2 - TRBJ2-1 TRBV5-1 TGCGCCAGCAGCCGGGCTAGCGGGACCTACAATGAGCAGTTCTTC CASSRASGTYNEQFF
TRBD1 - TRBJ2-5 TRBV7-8 TGTGCCAGCAGCTTAGGCAGAACGGGACAGGGGCAAGAGACCCAGTACTTC CASSLGRTGQGQETQYF
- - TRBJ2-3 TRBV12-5 TGTGCTAGTGGTTTGGCCGGTTACAGGATCTCGCATGGAGATACGCAGTATTTT CASGLAGYRISHGDTQYF
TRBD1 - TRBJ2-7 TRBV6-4 TGTGCCAGCAGTGCCGACAGGGAGTCCGAGCAGTACTTC CASSADRESEQYF
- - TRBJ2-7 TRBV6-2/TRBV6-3 TGTGCCAGCAGTCCGAACGGGTGGAGCTCCTACGAGCAGTACTTC CASSPNGWSSYEQYF
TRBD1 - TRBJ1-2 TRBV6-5 TGTGCCAGCAGTCGACAGGGGGCGAAAGGCTACACCTTC CASSRQGAKGYTF
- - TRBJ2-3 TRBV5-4 TGTGCCAGCAGCGCGCGGAGGGGATCTAGCACAGATACGCAGTATTTT CASSARRGSSTDTQYF
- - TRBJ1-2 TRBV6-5 TGTGCCAGCAGTTACGGGTCGGGGAACTATGGCTACACCTTC CASSYGSGNYGYTF
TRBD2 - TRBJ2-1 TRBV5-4 TGTGCCAGCAGCCCGGGGGGACTAGCGGCCTACAATGAGCAGTTCTTC CASSPGGLAAYNEQFF